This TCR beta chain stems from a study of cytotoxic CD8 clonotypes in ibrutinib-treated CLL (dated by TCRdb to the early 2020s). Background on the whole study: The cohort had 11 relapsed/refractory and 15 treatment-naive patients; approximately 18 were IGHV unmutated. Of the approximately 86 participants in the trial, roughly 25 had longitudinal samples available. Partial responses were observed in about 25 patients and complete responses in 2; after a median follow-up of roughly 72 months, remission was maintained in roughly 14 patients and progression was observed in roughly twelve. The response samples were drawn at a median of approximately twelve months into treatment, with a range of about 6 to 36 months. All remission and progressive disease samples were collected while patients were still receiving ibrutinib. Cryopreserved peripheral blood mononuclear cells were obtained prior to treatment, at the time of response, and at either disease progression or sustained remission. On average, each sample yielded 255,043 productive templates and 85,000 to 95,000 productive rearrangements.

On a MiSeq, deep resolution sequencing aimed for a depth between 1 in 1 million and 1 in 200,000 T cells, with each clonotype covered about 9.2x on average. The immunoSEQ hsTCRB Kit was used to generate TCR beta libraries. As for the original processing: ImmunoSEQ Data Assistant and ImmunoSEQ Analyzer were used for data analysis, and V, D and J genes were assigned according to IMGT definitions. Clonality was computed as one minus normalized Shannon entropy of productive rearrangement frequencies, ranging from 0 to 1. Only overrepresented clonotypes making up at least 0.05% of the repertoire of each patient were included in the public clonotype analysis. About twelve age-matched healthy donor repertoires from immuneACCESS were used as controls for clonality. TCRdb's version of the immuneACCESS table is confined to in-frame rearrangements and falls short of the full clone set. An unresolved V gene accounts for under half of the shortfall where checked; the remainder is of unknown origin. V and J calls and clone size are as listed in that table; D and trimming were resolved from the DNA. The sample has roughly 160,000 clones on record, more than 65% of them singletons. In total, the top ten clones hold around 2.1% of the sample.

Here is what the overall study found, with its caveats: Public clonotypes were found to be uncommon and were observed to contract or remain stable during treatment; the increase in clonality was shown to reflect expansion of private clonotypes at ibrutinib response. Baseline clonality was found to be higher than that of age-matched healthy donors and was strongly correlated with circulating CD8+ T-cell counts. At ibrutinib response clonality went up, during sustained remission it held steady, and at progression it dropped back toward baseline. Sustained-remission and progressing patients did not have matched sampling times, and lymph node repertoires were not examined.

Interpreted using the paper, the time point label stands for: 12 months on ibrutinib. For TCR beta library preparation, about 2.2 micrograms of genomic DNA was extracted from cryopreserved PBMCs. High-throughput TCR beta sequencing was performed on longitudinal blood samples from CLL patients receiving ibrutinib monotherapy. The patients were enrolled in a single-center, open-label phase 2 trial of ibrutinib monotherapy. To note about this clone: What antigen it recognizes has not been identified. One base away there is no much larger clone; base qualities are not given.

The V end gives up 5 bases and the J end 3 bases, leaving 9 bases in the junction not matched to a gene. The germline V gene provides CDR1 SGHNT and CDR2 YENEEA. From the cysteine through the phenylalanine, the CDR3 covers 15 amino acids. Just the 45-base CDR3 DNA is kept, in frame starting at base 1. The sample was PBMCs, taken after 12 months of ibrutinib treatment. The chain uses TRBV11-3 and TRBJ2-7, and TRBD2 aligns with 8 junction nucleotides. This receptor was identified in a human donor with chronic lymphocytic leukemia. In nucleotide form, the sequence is TGTGCCAGCAGCCCCAGTAGCGGGAAGATCTACGAGCAGTACTTC. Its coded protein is CASSPSSGKIYEQYF.